A single sample is the source of the 19 T cell receptor beta chains below, sequenced in a study of cytomegalovirus exposure and HLA in healthy donors. Generated by immunoSEQ multiplex PCR, the TCRdb table keeps only in-frame clones and is missing some. In the table there are 250,000 to 300,000 clones, almost 90% of which are singletons. Source material: PBMCs. Every receptor here comes from a woman younger than 35 in good health and CMV-seronegative.

The chain links TRBV5-6 to TRBJ2-7; perhaps TRBD2 as D (5 bases). V lost 0 bases and J 5 bases, leaving 15 bases between the germline ends. Germline loops: CDR1 SGHDT, CDR2 YYEEEE. The CDR3 spans 15 residues. CDR3 DNA sequence: TGTGCCAGCAGCTTGGGTTTGAGGGCGCCCAACGAGCAGTACGTC. This codes for CASSLGLRAPNEQYV.

The genes are TRBV28 and TRBJ1-3; D gene uncertain. The CDR3 has 15 amino acids. Trimming removed 3 bases from V and 4 bases from J, with 13 bases in between. Germline assignment: CDR1 MDHEN and CDR2 SYDVKM. The CDR3 region is CASSFYEPLGNTIYF. CDR3 nucleotide sequence: TGTGCCAGCAGTTTCTACGAACCCCTAGGAAACACCATATATTTT.

V usage is TRBV6-6 and J usage is TRBJ1-6, with 7 bases lining up with TRBD1. Per germline, CDR1 MNHNY and CDR2 SVGAGI (reference sequence). The CDR3 covers 14 residues. Trimming took 6 bases from V and 7 from J; bases not matched to a gene: 6. The CDR3 DNA is TGTGCCAGCAGCGGGGGGGGACAGAATTCACCCCTCCACTTT. It encodes CASSGGGQNSPLHF.

This clone was seen once. The rearrangement uses TRBV15 and TRBJ1-6, with TRBD1 identical over 7 bases. From germline, CDR1 is LNHNV and CDR2 YYDKDF (reference sequence). With V trimmed by 0 bases and J by 7 bases, 6 bases remained unmatched. The CDR3 has 16 amino acids. Here the CDR3 DNA reads TGTGCCACCAGCAGAGATACTGCGACAGGGAATTCACCCCTCCACTTT. As protein: CATSRDTATGNSPLHF.

This chain joins TRBV19 and TRBJ1-2; no firm D call. This CDR3 has 13 residues. V lost 7 bases and J lost 8, with 17 bases in between. CDR1 is LNHDA and CDR2 is SQIVND in the germline V gene (reference sequence). CDR3 amino acids: CASTDSGRIGYTF. CDR3 DNA sequence: TGTGCCAGTACCGATAGCGGTCGGATCGGCTACACCTTC.

This rearrangement joins TRBV18 to TRBJ1-1; D perhaps matches TRBD1 (6 bases). Germline loops: CDR1 KGHSH, CDR2 LQKENI. The CDR3 extends over 12 amino acids. Trimming pared 5 bases from V and 4 bases from J, leaving 8 bases between. CDR3 protein: CASSTDSTEAFF. The DNA of the CDR3 is TGTGCCAGCTCAACGGACAGCACTGAAGCTTTCTTT. Full variable domain (outside the CDR3, taken from reference TRBV18 and TRBJ1-1): NAGVMQNPRHLVRRRGQEARLRCSPMKGHSHVYWYRQLPEEGLKFMVYLQKENIIDESGMPKERFSAEFPKEGPSILRIQQVVRGDSAAYFCASSTDSTEAFFGQGTRLTVV.

The chain is built from TRBV6-5 and TRBJ1-1; D is undetermined. Trimming removed 1 base at V and 0 bases at J, with 12 bases between. The CDR3 consists of 16 residues. Germline-derived CDR1 and CDR2 are MNHEY and SVGAGI. Here the CDR3 reads CASSYWTPDLNTEAFF. The CDR3, as DNA: TGTGCCAGCAGTTACTGGACTCCAGACTTGAACACTGAAGCTTTCTTT.

The CDR3 loop reads CASSLRGQGRTQYF. The CDR3 region has the DNA TGTGCCAGCAGTTTAAGGGGACAGGGGCGAACCCAGTACTTC. V and J are TRBV28 and TRBJ2-5; TRBD1 matches 10 bases. From germline, CDR1 is MDHEN and CDR2 SYDVKM. This CDR3 is 14 amino acids long. The trim removed 2 bases at V and 8 bases at J, leaving 5 bases unmatched.

Points on this clone: Relative to the germline gene, one junction end is altered; a read error may explain this. The chain uses TRBV9 and TRBJ1-4, with TRBD1 matching 7 bases. This CDR3 has 14 residues. Germline-derived CDR1 and CDR2 are SGDLS and YYNGEE. This CDR3 is CASSVPPALDRSKF. Here the CDR3 DNA reads TGTGCCAGCAGCGTACCCCCTGCTCTGGACAGGTCGAAGTTT.

This chain joins TRBV2 and TRBJ2-5, with a weak D call TRBD1 (7 bases). Trimming pared 6 bases from V and 4 bases from J, leaving 12 bases between. The germline gives CDR1 SNHLY, CDR2 FYNNEI. The CDR3 length is 13 residues. The CDR3 sequence is CASRGGGIETQYF. The CDR3 region has the DNA TGTGCCAGCAGAGGAGGGGGCATAGAGACCCAGTACTTC.

This clone has a single count. This chain connects TRBV2 to TRBJ1-1; the D gene is possibly TRBD1 (5 bases). V was trimmed by 7 bases and J by 2 bases, leaving 14 bases between them. Germline lookup yields CDR1 SNHLY and CDR2 FYNNEI. The CDR3 has 14 amino acids. The CDR3 sequence: CASMRKGFNTEAFF. The CDR3 nucleotides read TGTGCCAGCATGAGAAAGGGGTTTAACACTGAAGCTTTCTTT.

This clone was detected a few times. This sequence joins TRBV15 and TRBJ2-7, with 10 bases lining up with TRBD2. V shed 2 bases, J shed 6 bases, and the junction held 4 bases outside the gene matches. CDR3 length equals 14 residues. Germline V gives CDR1 LNHNV, CDR2 YYDKDF (reference sequence). CDR3 DNA sequence: TGTGCCACCAGCAGATCAGCGGGGGGGCGCGAGCAGTACTTC. Translated, it gives CATSRSAGGREQYF.

The rearrangement uses TRBV4-1 and TRBJ2-3; 7 nucleotides line up with TRBD1. The V and J ends lost 6 bases and 1 base, in that order; junction bases with no gene match: 7. The CDR3 spans 15 residues. Germline assignment: CDR1 MGHRA and CDR2 YSYEKL. Here the CDR3 DNA reads TGCGCCAGCAGTCAGTCGGGGACAGGCACAGATACGCAGTATTTT. This codes for CASSQSGTGTDTQYF.

The CDR3 DNA reads as TGCGCCAGCAGCCAAGAGTGGGCCCGCGAGCAGTACTTC. This gives the protein CASSQEWAREQYF. The J gene is TRBJ2-7, the V gene TRBV4-3; D remains ambiguous. In germline, CDR1 is LGHNA, CDR2 YSLEER. V gave up 0 bases and J gave up 6 bases, with 9 bases separating them. The CDR3 runs 13 residues.

V and J are TRBV28 and TRBJ1-1; weak D call: TRBD1 (5 bases). The CDR3 consists of 15 residues. Trimming left V 7 bases short and J 5 bases short, with 20 bases between. Germline CDR1 MDHEN, CDR2 SYDVKM. The CDR3 loop is CASTQARVRYTEAFF. DNA of the CDR3: TGTGCCAGCACCCAAGCCAGGGTAAGGTATACTGAAGCTTTCTTT. The full variable domain, its missing parts supplied by reference TRBV28 and TRBJ1-1, is DVKVTQSSRYLVKRTGEKVFLECVQDMDHENMFWYRQDPGLGLRLIYFSYDVKMKEKGDIPEGYSVSREKKERFSLILESASTNQTSMYLCASTQARVRYTEAFFGQGTRLTVV.

The J gene is TRBJ1-1, the V gene TRBV6-5, with D maybe TRBD1 (6 bases). CDR1 MNHEY and CDR2 SVGAGI come from the germline V gene. This CDR3 region has 15 residues. V was shortened by 0 bases and J by 2 bases, with 10 bases between the two germline ends. CDR3 region: CASSYSPGANTEAFF. The CDR3 bases are TGTGCCAGCAGTTACTCCCCAGGGGCCAACACTGAAGCTTTCTTT.

The V and J genes are TRBV9 and TRBJ2-3; 14 bases match TRBD2. The CDR3 length is 17 residues. V gave up 4 bases and J gave up 5 bases; unmatched junction bases: 9. CDR1 and CDR2 from the germline V gene are SGDLS and YYNGEE. CDR3: CASSFGLAGGQGDTQYF. The CDR3 DNA reads as TGTGCCAGCAGCTTCGGACTAGCGGGGGGCCAGGGAGATACGCAGTATTTT.

This chain joins TRBV18 and TRBJ1-1; no clear D. This CDR3 spans 13 amino acids. Germline loops: CDR1 KGHSH, CDR2 LQKENI. Trimming removed 1 base at V and 4 bases at J, with 7 bases between. Here the CDR3 reads CASSPQGVTEAFF. The CDR3 bases are TGTGCCAGCTCACCACAAGGAGTCACTGAAGCTTTCTTT.

The V call is TRBV7-9, the J call TRBJ2-1, with 8 nucleotides matching TRBD2. This CDR3 spans 15 amino acids. CDR1 SEHNR and CDR2 FQNEAQ come from the germline V gene (reference sequence). Unmatched junction bases numbered 8, after V lost 4 bases and J lost 6 bases. CDR3 DNA sequence: TGTGCCAGCAGCTCGGGTCCCGGGACTAGCAATGAGCAGTTCTTC. Translated: CASSSGPGTSNEQFF.